These T cell receptor beta chains were read from a single sample in a study of cytomegalovirus exposure and HLA in healthy donors. Clones were read by immunoSEQ multiplex PCR, and TCRdb kept only the in-frame ones, dropping some. The sample has approximately 140,000 clones, 75% to 85% seen once. Source material: PBMCs. These receptors were taken from a female donor in good health and CMV-seronegative. CDR3s include the opening cysteine and the closing phenylalanine or tryptophan. The order of the fields is J gene, V gene, D gene, clone size, CDR3 DNA, CDR3 protein. D genes are given only for firm matches. Expanded clones are given a class, and other clones once, few, many or no size at all.

TRBJ1-3 TRBV30 - - TGTGCCTGGAGTGGGGGGACTATCTCTGGAAACACCATATATTTT CAWSGGTISGNTIYF
TRBJ1-2 TRBV28 - - TGTGCCAGCAGCCCTGGGGGGGCCTATGGCTACACCTTC CASSPGGAYGYTF
TRBJ1-5 TRBV6-5 - - TGTGCCAGCAGTCGGGGGGTCGGTCAGCCCCAGCATTTT CASSRGVGQPQHF
TRBJ2-7 TRBV5-1 - - TGCGCCAGCAGCCCGGGACATCTGAACTCCTACGAGCAGTACTTC CASSPGHLNSYEQYF
TRBJ1-1 TRBV20-1 - - TGCAGTGCTAGGATGGGGGCCCGGGCTTTCTTT CSARMGARAFF
TRBJ2-4 TRBV4-3 TRBD1 - TGCGCCAGCAGCCAAGTGCACTCAGGGGGTAAAGCCAAAAACATTCAGTACTTC CASSQVHSGGKAKNIQYF
TRBJ2-1 TRBV9 - - TGTGCCAGCAGCGTAGCTGGTACCAGCTCCTACAATGAGCAGTTCTTC CASSVAGTSSYNEQFF
TRBJ2-5 TRBV27 TRBD1 - TGTGCCAGCAGTCTCATTACAGGGGGCGGCGAGACCCAGTACTTC CASSLITGGGETQYF
TRBJ2-1 TRBV15 TRBD2 - TGTGCCACCAGCAGAGGTAACGGGAGGGACAACAATGAGCAGTTCTTC CATSRGNGRDNNEQFF
TRBJ2-7 TRBV11-3 TRBD2 - TGTGCCAGCAGCCCTAGCGGGCAGTCCTACGAGCAGTACTTC CASSPSGQSYEQYF
TRBJ2-7 TRBV11-2 TRBD2 - TGTGCCAGCAGGGACCCCTTTTGGGGGGGCTACGAGCAGTACTTC CASRDPFWGGYEQYF
TRBJ2-7 TRBV27 - - TGTGCCAGCAGTCGCCCCCTCGGCGAGCAGTACTTC CASSRPLGEQYF
TRBJ2-7 TRBV5-1 TRBD1 - TGCGCCAGCAGCCCGGACAGGGACCTCTACGAGCAGTACTTC CASSPDRDLYEQYF
TRBJ2-3 TRBV10-3 - once TGTGCCATCAGTGAGTCGGACAAGGGGACAGATACGCAGTATTTT CAISESDKGTDTQYF
TRBJ2-2 TRBV6-5 - - TGTGCCAGCTGTGTGAACGGCGGGGAGCTGTTTTTT CASCVNGGELFF
TRBJ1-3 TRBV7-2 - - TGTGCCAGCAGCTTAAGTAGCTCTGGAAACACCATATATTTT CASSLSSSGNTIYF
TRBJ2-7 TRBV7-9 TRBD1 - TGTGCCAGCAGCTCACAGGGGAATGGTGTATACGAGCAGTACTTC CASSSQGNGVYEQYF
TRBJ2-7 TRBV7-8 - - TGTGCCAGCACCCACGAGTACGAGCAGTACTTC CASTHEYEQYF
TRBJ2-5 TRBV5-1 TRBD1 - TGCGCCAGCAGACGGGACAGGGTCAGAGAGACCCAGTACTTC CASRRDRVRETQYF
TRBJ2-7 TRBV7-2 TRBD2 - TGTGCCAGCAGCTTAGGAGCGGGGGGTCCCCGGGAGCAGTACTTC CASSLGAGGPREQYF
TRBJ1-1 TRBV6-5 - - TGTGCCAGCAGACCGGACAGGAACACTGAAGCTTTCTTT CASRPDRNTEAFF
TRBJ1-4 TRBV7-2 TRBD1 - TGTGCCAGCAGACAGGACAGGGTGAACGAAAAACTGTTTTTT CASRQDRVNEKLFF
TRBJ2-7 TRBV5-1 TRBD2 - TGCGCCAGCAGCTCCCCGGCGGGACTAGCCCGACTACCCTACGAGCAGTACTTC CASSSPAGLARLPYEQYF
TRBJ1-2 TRBV10-3 - once TGTGCCATCAGTGAGAGGGCCGCAGGGGACGGCTACACCTTC CAISERAAGDGYTF
TRBJ2-5 TRBV19 - - TGTGCCAGTAGTATAGGTTGGAGTAGGTACCAGGAGACCCAGTACTTC CASSIGWSRYQETQYF
TRBJ1-1 TRBV5-4 TRBD1 - TGTGCCAGCAGCTTGGATGGGACAGGGTACTCTCGAGCTTTCTTT CASSLDGTGYSRAFF
TRBJ2-5 TRBV9 TRBD2 - TGTGCCAGCAGCGTAGGTAGCGGGGGACTCCAAGAGACCCAGTACTTC CASSVGSGGLQETQYF
TRBJ1-1 TRBV10-3 - - TGTGCCATCAGTGAGTCGAAGGGGACTGAAGCTTTCTTT CAISESKGTEAFF
TRBJ1-5 TRBV4-3 - few TGCGCCAGCAGCCAAGATCTCGGGGGGCATCAGCCCCAGCATTTT CASSQDLGGHQPQHF
TRBJ2-1 TRBV9 TRBD2 - TGTGCCAGCAGCCCTACTAGCGGAGATGAGCAGTTCTTC CASSPTSGDEQFF
TRBJ2-7 TRBV7-8 - - TGTGCCAGCAGCTTAGCTCGAGACTACGAGCAGTACTTC CASSLARDYEQYF
TRBJ2-7 TRBV7-9 TRBD1 - TGTGCCAGCAGCTTCGGACAGGTACCCTACGAGCAGTACTTC CASSFGQVPYEQYF
TRBJ2-2 TRBV9 TRBD1 - TGTGCCAGCAGCGATACCGGGACAGGGGGGGCCGGGGAGCTGTTTTTT CASSDTGTGGAGELFF
TRBJ1-2 TRBV5-4 - - TGTGCCAGCAGCTCCTACAGTGATAAGGCGGGAGCCTATGGCTACACCTTC CASSSYSDKAGAYGYTF
TRBJ1-1 TRBV2 - - TGTGCCAGCAACCCGACAGGAGACGCGTTTTTCTTT CASNPTGDAFFF
TRBJ1-1 TRBV28 TRBD1 once TGTGCCAGCAGTTTATCGCCGGGACAGGGGGGGGCTGAAGCTTTCTTT CASSLSPGQGGAEAFF
TRBJ1-2 TRBV19 - - TGTGCCAGTACCCCAGGAGGGTTTTCCATCTATGGCTACACCTTC CASTPGGFSIYGYTF
TRBJ2-3 TRBV6-1 TRBD2 - TGTGCCAGCAGTGAAGCGGCGGGGGACGGCACAGATACGCAGTATTTT CASSEAAGDGTDTQYF
TRBJ2-3 TRBV6-1 - - TGTGCCAGCAGGGACAGCCACTCCACAGATACGCAGTATTTT CASRDSHSTDTQYF
TRBJ2-7 TRBV30 TRBD1 - TGTGCCTGGAGTGCCAAGCGGGACAGGGTCGCGCAGTACTTC CAWSAKRDRVAQYF
TRBJ1-5 TRBV30 - once TGTGCCTGGAACCAACAAGGGGGAAGGAGGCCCCAGCATTTT CAWNQQGGRRPQHF
TRBJ2-7 TRBV5-4 - once TGTGCCAGCAGCCTCGACAGCGAGCAGTACTTC CASSLDSEQYF
TRBJ2-5 TRBV19 - - TGTGCCAGTAGAAGGGGTTCGGGAGAGACCCAGTACTTC CASRRGSGETQYF
TRBJ1-6 TRBV30 TRBD1 - TGTGCCTGGAGCCAGGACAGGGGAAATTCACCCCTCCACTTT CAWSQDRGNSPLHF
TRBJ1-2 TRBV30 - - TGTGCCTGGGGGGGGAGTGGATGCGGCTACCCCTTC CAWGGSGCGYPF
TRBJ2-1 TRBV5-1 TRBD2 - TGCGCCAGCAGCTCTAGTCTACCCGGGGGGGATAATGAGCAGTTCTTC CASSSSLPGGDNEQFF
TRBJ2-7 TRBV28 - - TGTGCCAGCAGTCCTAGGTTGAGGTACGAGCAGTACTTC CASSPRLRYEQYF
TRBJ2-7 TRBV7-2 TRBD1 - TGTGCCAGCAGCTCACAGGGGTGGGGTGGGTACGAGCAGTACTTC CASSSQGWGGYEQYF
TRBJ1-4 TRBV5-1 TRBD1 - TGCGCCAGCAGCGGCGGGACAGGGAATGAAAAACTGTTTTTT CASSGGTGNEKLFF
TRBJ2-1 TRBV4-1 TRBD2 - TGCGCCAGCAGCCAAGATCCCCTAGCGGGGCCGCCCAGCTCCTACAATGAGCAGTTCTTC CASSQDPLAGPPSSYNEQFF
TRBJ2-7 TRBV28 - - TGTGCCAGCAGCCTGGGGGCCGGGGCCTACGAGCAGTACTTC CASSLGAGAYEQYF
TRBJ1-6 TRBV5-1 - - TGCGCCAGCAGCTCGACAGCCCTTCAGAGCTCCTATAATTCACCCCTCCACTTT CASSSTALQSSYNSPLHF
TRBJ1-1 TRBV28 - - TGTGCCAGCAGTATACCTCCGCGAAACACTGAAGCTTTCTTT CASSIPPRNTEAFF
TRBJ2-5 TRBV5-1 TRBD1 - TGCGCCAGCAGTGGGGGACAGGGATTAATTCGAGAGACCCAGTACTTC CASSGGQGLIRETQYF
TRBJ2-2 TRBV7-8 - - TGTGCCAGCAGCTTAGCCTCCAGGGGCACCGGGGAGCTGTTTTTT CASSLASRGTGELFF